Each of the 21 T cell receptor beta chains below was sequenced from the same sample in a study of T cell responses to AZD1222 COVID-19 vaccine. Profiling relied on immunoSEQ multiplex PCR, and the TCRdb table lists in-frame clones only, not all of them. This table holds 56,000 or so clones, approximately 80% found once. The sample consisted of peripheral blood, taken 28 days after the second AZD1222 dose. Receptors were obtained from an adult who received the AZD1222 COVID-19 vaccine.

The V and J genes are TRBV3-1 (or the pseudogene TRBV3-2) and TRBJ1-1; TRBD1 agrees at 9 bases. The CDR3 sequence is 17 residues long. With V trimmed by 3 bases and J by 4 bases, 12 bases remained unmatched. Germline V gene sequence: CDR1 LGHDT, CDR2 YNNKEL (reference sequence). Here the CDR3 reads CASSHLGQGRGSTEAFF. CDR3 DNA: TGTGCCAGCAGCCATCTAGGACAGGGGCGAGGAAGCACTGAAGCTTTCTTT.

The chain carries TRBV27 and TRBJ2-1; 10 positions match TRBD1. The V and J ends lost 8 bases and 11 bases, in that order; junction bases with no gene match: 12. This CDR3 spans 14 amino acids. Germline CDR1 and CDR2: MNHEY and SMNVEV (reference sequence). CDR3 protein: CASGGQGGLVKQFF. The CDR3 DNA follows: TGTGCCAGCGGAGGACAGGGGGGTCTTGTTAAGCAGTTCTTC.

The chain links TRBV5-5 to TRBJ2-7, with TRBD1 matching 7 bases. V lost 1 base, J lost 1 base, and 5 bases stayed unmatched. The CDR3 totals 15 residues. Germline V gene lookup returns CDR1 SGHKS and CDR2 YYEKEE (reference sequence). CDR3 bases: TGTGCCAGCAGCTTGTCAGGGGGTGAATCCTACGAGCAGTACGTC. It yields the protein CASSLSGGESYEQYV.

This clone turned up a few times. This chain uses TRBV10-3 with TRBJ1-5, with D possibly TRBD1 on 5 matching bases. V shed 3 bases and J shed 5 bases, with 17 bases lying between them. The CDR3 has 16 amino acids. The germline CDR1 and CDR2 sequences are ENHRY and SYGVKD. Here the CDR3 DNA reads TGTGCCATCAGTGATGTTAGGAGGCAGGGAGATCAGCCCCAGCATTTT. This translates into CAISDVRRQGDQPQHF.

This chain connects TRBV2 to TRBJ1-1; D not resolved. CDR1 and CDR2 (germline): SNHLY, FYNNEI. The V end lost 5 bases, the J end lost 5 bases, and 15 bases lay between the germline ends. The CDR3 consists of 14 residues. CDR3 coding DNA: TGTGCCAGCAGTCCAGGCAGCCTGGGTACTGAAGCTTTCTTT. Protein product: CASSPGSLGTEAFF.

The V call is TRBV19, the J call TRBJ2-1; 7 bases agree with TRBD1. V shed 5 bases, J shed 0 bases, and the junction held 10 bases outside the gene matches. Germline CDR1 and CDR2: LNHDA and SQIVND (reference sequence). CDR3 length: 17 amino acids. As DNA, the CDR3 is TGTGCCAGTAGTGTCCTCGGGACAGCGATCTCCTACAATGAGCAGTTCTTC. Translated: CASSVLGTAISYNEQFF.

The CDR3: CSVVGLEDQTNYGYTF. In DNA form, the CDR3 reads TGCAGCGTTGTTGGGTTGGAGGATCAGACTAACTATGGCTACACCTTC. The chain is built from TRBV29-1 and TRBJ1-2; D ambiguous. This CDR3 region has 16 residues. Germline V gene data show CDR1 as SQVTM and CDR2 as ANQGSEA. V lost 4 bases to trimming and J lost 0 bases, with 18 bases between them.

This chain links TRBV3-1 (or the pseudogene TRBV3-2) with TRBJ1-6; D perhaps matches TRBD1 (6 bases). Per germline, CDR1 LGHDT and CDR2 YNNKEL (reference sequence). The CDR3 runs to 13 residues. V was cut by 8 bases and J by 14 bases, with 19 bases left in between. In nucleotides, the CDR3 is TGTGCCAGCGGTTGGGGGGGGCTCAACGCCCTCCACTTT. Its protein product is CASGWGGLNALHF.

The chain couples TRBV11-2 to TRBJ2-7; D gene unclear. The V gene's germline CDR1 is SGHAT and CDR2 FQNNGV. This CDR3 spans 12 amino acids. V lost 2 bases and J lost 2, with 4 bases in between. The CDR3 sequence is CASSLIPYEQYV. DNA of the CDR3: TGTGCCAGCAGCTTAATCCCCTACGAGCAGTACGTC.

The J gene is TRBJ2-7, the V gene TRBV25-1; 10 bases are a match to TRBD1. Per the germline V gene, CDR1 is MGHDK and CDR2 is SYGVNS. This CDR3 is built from 14 residues. Trimming removed 4 bases from V and 5 bases from J; junction bases left unmatched: 5. The CDR3 nucleotides are TGTGCCAGCAGTGTCGGGACAGGGGTTAACGAGCAGTACTTC. Its protein product is CASSVGTGVNEQYF.

This clone occurred a few times. The J gene is TRBJ2-1, the V gene TRBV11-2, with D possibly being TRBD1 (6 bases). Germline CDR1 reads SGHAT; CDR2 reads FQNNGV. The CDR3 is 19 residues long. V was pared by 5 bases and J by 0 bases, with 23 bases between. The DNA of the CDR3 is TGTGCCAGCAGCCACAGGGAAGGGGCTGACTCTTACTCCTACAATGAGCAGTTCTTC. Translating it yields CASSHREGADSYSYNEQFF.

This chain uses TRBV27 with TRBJ1-1; weak D call: TRBD1 (6 bases). Trimming removed 6 bases at V and 9 bases at J, with 20 bases between. CDR1 and CDR2 (germline): MNHEY, SMNVEV (reference sequence). The CDR3 has 14 residues. CDR3 coding DNA: TGTGCCAGCAGCCCACTCGGGGGCTCACAACAAGCTTTCTTT. This gives the protein CASSPLGGSQQAFF.

The genes are TRBV19 and TRBJ1-3, with D maybe TRBD1 (6 bases). CDR3 length: 16 amino acids. Germline assignment: CDR1 LNHDA and CDR2 SQIVND (reference sequence). The V gene lost 6 bases and the J gene lost 4 bases, with 19 bases spanning the gap. The CDR3 coding sequence is TGTGCCAGTAGCCACGTGCTGGGGGCTCAAGGAAACACCATATATTTT. This encodes CASSHVLGAQGNTIYF.

This chain uses TRBV2 with TRBJ1-1, with D possibly being TRBD1 (6 bases). Germline-derived CDR1 and CDR2 are SNHLY and FYNNEI. V was cut by 9 bases and J by 4 bases, with 12 bases left in between. The CDR3 is 12 amino acids. CDR3 residues: CARQGLGTEAFF. Written as DNA, the CDR3 is TGTGCCAGACAGGGCCTGGGCACTGAAGCTTTCTTT.

The chain employs TRBV5-8 and TRBJ1-5, with unresolved D. The germline V gene has CDR1 SGHTS and CDR2 YDEGEE. Trimming stripped 4 bases from V and 4 bases from J, with 9 bases between. The CDR3 consists of 13 residues. In DNA, the CDR3 is TGTGCCAGCAGCCGACTTTGGAATCAGCCCCAGCATTTT. Its translation: CASSRLWNQPQHF.

The rearrangement joins TRBV16 to TRBJ1-5; D remains ambiguous. Germline V gives CDR1 KGHSY, CDR2 FQNENV. This CDR3 spans 15 amino acids. V lost 0 bases, J lost 7 bases, and 13 bases lay in between. The CDR3 spells CASSQSPQKGQPQHF. The DNA of the CDR3 is TGTGCCAGCAGCCAATCCCCACAAAAAGGACAGCCCCAGCATTTT.

In its sample, this clone was seen once. The chain carries TRBV7-9 and TRBJ1-1, with D perhaps matching TRBD1 (6 bases). Trimming shortened V by 8 bases and J by 5 bases, and 18 bases separated the two germline ends. Germline V gene data show CDR1 as SEHNR and CDR2 as FQNEAQ (reference sequence). CDR3 length: 14 residues. The CDR3 DNA follows: TGTGCCAGCGTCGCCTTAGGGGGGACGACTGAAGCTTTCTTT. This sequence encodes CASVALGGTTEAFF.

V and J are TRBV5-4 and TRBJ2-7; tentative D call: TRBD2 (7 bases). Germline values: CDR1 SGHNT, CDR2 YYREEE (reference sequence). CDR3 size: 13 residues. Trimming stripped 3 bases from V and 6 bases from J, with 13 bases between. CDR3 sequence (DNA): TGTGCCAGCAGCTGGGGGGGGCAGCCCGAGCAGTACGTC. Protein sequence: CASSWGGQPEQYV.

This chain connects TRBV6-5 to TRBJ2-1; 7 bases line up with TRBD1. This CDR3 is 14 amino acids long. J lost 6 bases, V lost 2 bases, and 4 bases had no gene match. The germline CDR1 and CDR2 sequences are MNHEY and SVGAGI. The CDR3 bases are TGTGCCAGCAGTTACGGAACAGGGGTCAATGAGCAGTTCTTC. It codes for CASSYGTGVNEQFF.

This clone was detected only a few times. This chain links TRBV5-4 with TRBJ1-3; 8 nucleotides agree with TRBD1. Germline V lookup: CDR1 SGHNT, CDR2 YYREEE (reference sequence). Unmatched junction bases numbered 3, after V lost 4 bases and J lost 0 bases. This CDR3 spans 15 amino acids. CDR3 protein: CASSIQGVSGNTIYF. As DNA, the CDR3 is TGTGCCAGCAGCATACAGGGGGTCTCTGGAAACACCATATATTTT. Full variable domain (outside the CDR3, taken from reference TRBV5-4 and TRBJ1-3): ETGVTQSPTHLIKTRGQQVTLRCSSQSGHNTVSWYQQALGQGPQFIFQYYREEENGRGNFPPRFSGLQFPNYSSELNVNALELDDSALYLCASSIQGVSGNTIYFGEGSWLTVV.

The CDR3 DNA follows: TGTGCCAGCAGCTTGGCCGGGGGTTCCGGGGAGCTGTTTTTT. Translation gives CASSLAGGSGELFF. The rearrangement links TRBV5-4 to TRBJ2-2; TRBD2 is a possible D gene (6 bases). The CDR3 length is 14 residues. Trimming took 0 bases from V and 6 from J, leaving 9 bases between them. Per germline, CDR1 SGHNT and CDR2 YYREEE (reference sequence).